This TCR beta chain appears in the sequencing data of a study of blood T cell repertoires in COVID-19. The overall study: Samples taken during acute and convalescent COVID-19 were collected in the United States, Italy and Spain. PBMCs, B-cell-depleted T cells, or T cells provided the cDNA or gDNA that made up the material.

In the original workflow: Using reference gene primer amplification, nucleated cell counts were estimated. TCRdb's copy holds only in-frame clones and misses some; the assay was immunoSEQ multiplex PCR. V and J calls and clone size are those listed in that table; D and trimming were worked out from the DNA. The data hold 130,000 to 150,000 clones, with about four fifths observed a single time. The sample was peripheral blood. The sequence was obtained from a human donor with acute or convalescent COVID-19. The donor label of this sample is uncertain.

The CDR3 loop reads CASRGIGTEAFF. The CDR3 DNA sequence: TGTGCCAGCCGGGGGATAGGCACTGAAGCTTTCTTT. The genes are TRBV2 and TRBJ1-1; D possibly corresponds to TRBD1 (5 bases). Germline assignment: CDR1 SNHLY and CDR2 FYNNEI. Trimming shortened V by 8 bases and J by 4 bases, and 11 bases separated the two germline ends. The CDR3 spans 12 residues.